Included here is one T cell receptor beta chain sequence, with context. Its antigen is unidentified. Investigators profiled TCR beta VDJ and CDR3 from genomic DNA template. TCRdb redid the calling of the reads with MiXCR, one entry per CDR3 protein. The sample includes 200,000 to 250,000 distinct CDR3 sequences, less than 60% seen only once; the top ten take 15% to 20%. This entry belongs to a study of CD8+CD57+ T cells in acquired aplastic anemia. Turning to the study itself: CD4+ and CD8+ cells, once sorted, gave DNA averaging roughly 3 ug. Study-level findings and limits: Comparison of patients with controls identified around 28 shared CD8+ CDR3 sequences. With respect to CD8+ Simpson's diversity, patients and controls did not differ significantly.

Germline V CDR1 and CDR2: SGHRS, YFSETQ. V lost 4 bases and J lost 0; bases outside the gene matches: 4. The length of the CDR3 is 14 residues. The sequenced patients had an expansion of CD8+CD57+ cells seen by flow cytometry. The patients, all of them, had severe acquired aplastic anemia. The genes are TRBV5-1 and TRBJ2-7; 7 nucleotides align to TRBD1. The source is a human donor with aplastic anemia. The sequenced sample was sorted CD4+, CD8+, or CD8+CD57+ T cells (not recorded which) from PBMCs. The DNA of the CDR3 is TGCGCCAGCAGCCAAGGGGACAGCTCCTACGAGCAGTACTTC. Protein sequence: CASSQGDSSYEQYF.